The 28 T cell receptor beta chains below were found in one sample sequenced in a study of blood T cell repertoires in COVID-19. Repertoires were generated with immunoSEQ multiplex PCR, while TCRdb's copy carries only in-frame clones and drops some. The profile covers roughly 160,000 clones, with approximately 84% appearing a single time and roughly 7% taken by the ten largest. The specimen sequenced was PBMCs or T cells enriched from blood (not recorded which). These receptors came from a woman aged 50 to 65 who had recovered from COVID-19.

The chain's CDR3 is CSVVTGLNTEAFF. As DNA, the CDR3 is TGCAGCGTTGTTACAGGGCTGAACACTGAAGCTTTCTTT. This chain joins TRBV29-1 and TRBJ1-1, with D tentatively TRBD1 (6 bases). Germline V gives CDR1 SQVTM, CDR2 ANQGSEA. CDR3 length: 13 amino acids. Trimming took 4 bases from V and 0 from J, leaving 9 bases between them. The entire variable domain, with the rest obtained from reference TRBV29-1 and TRBJ1-1, is as follows: SAVISQKPSRDICQRGTSLTIQCQVDSQVTMMFWYRQQPGQSLTLIATANQGSEATYESGFVIDKFPISRPNLTFSTLTVSNMSPEDSSIYLCSVVTGLNTEAFFGQGTRLTVV.

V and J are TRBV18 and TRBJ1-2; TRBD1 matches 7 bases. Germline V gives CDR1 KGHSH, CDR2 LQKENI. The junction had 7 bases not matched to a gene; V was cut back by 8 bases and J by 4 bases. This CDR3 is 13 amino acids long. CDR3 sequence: CASADGQAYGYTF. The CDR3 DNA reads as TGTGCCAGCGCCGACGGACAGGCCTATGGCTACACCTTC.

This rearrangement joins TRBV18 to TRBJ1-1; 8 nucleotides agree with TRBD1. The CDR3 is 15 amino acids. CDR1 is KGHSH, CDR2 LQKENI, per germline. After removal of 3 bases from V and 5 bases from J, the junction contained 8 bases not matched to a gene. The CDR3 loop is CASSPRTGQGTEAFF. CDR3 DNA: TGTGCCAGCTCACCCCGGACAGGGCAGGGTACTGAAGCTTTCTTT. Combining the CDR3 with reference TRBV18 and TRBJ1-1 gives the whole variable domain NAGVMQNPRHLVRRRGQEARLRCSPMKGHSHVYWYRQLPEEGLKFMVYLQKENIIDESGMPKERFSAEFPKEGPSILRIQQVVRGDSAAYFCASSPRTGQGTEAFFGQGTRLTVV.

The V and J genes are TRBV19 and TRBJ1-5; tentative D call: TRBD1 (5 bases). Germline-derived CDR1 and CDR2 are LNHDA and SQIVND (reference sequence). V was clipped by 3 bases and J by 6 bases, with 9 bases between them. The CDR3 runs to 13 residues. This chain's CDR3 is CASSMGGGQPQHF. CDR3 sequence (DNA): TGTGCCAGTAGTATGGGGGGGGGTCAGCCCCAGCATTTT.

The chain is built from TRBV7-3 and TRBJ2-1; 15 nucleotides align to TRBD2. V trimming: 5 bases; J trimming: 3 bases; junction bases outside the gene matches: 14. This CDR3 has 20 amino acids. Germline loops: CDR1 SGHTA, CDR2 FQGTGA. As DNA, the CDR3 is TGTGCCAGCAGCCCTTATAAAGGACTAGCGGGAGGGAGATACTACAATGAGCAGTTCTTC. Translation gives CASSPYKGLAGGRYYNEQFF.

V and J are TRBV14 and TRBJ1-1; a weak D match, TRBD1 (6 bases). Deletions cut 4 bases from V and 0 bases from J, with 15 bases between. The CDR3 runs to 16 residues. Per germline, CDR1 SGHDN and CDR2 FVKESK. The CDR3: CASSPRGRGLNTEAFF. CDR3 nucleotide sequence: TGTGCCAGCAGCCCCAGGGGACGGGGATTGAACACTGAAGCTTTCTTT.

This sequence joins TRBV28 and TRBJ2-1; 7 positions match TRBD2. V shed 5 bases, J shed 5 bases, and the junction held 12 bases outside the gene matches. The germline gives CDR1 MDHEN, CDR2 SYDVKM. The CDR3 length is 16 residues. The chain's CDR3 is CASSPLEREGNNEQFF. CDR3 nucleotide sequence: TGTGCCAGCAGTCCCCTGGAGCGGGAAGGGAACAATGAGCAGTTCTTC. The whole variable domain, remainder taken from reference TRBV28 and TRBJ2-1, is DVKVTQSSRYLVKRTGEKVFLECVQDMDHENMFWYRQDPGLGLRLIYFSYDVKMKEKGDIPEGYSVSREKKERFSLILESASTNQTSMYLCASSPLEREGNNEQFFGPGTRLTVL.

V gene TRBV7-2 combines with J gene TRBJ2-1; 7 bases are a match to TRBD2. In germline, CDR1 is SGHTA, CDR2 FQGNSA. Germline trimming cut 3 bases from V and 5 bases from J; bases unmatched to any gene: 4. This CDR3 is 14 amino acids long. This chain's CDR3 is CASSLQGGDNEQFF. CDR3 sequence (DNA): TGTGCCAGCAGCTTGCAGGGAGGGGACAATGAGCAGTTCTTC. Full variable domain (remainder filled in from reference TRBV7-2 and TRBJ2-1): GAGVSQSPSNKVTEKGKDVELRCDPISGHTALYWYRQSLGQGLEFLIYFQGNSAPDKSGLPSDRFSAERTGGSVSTLTIQRTQQEDSAVYLCASSLQGGDNEQFFGPGTRLTVL.

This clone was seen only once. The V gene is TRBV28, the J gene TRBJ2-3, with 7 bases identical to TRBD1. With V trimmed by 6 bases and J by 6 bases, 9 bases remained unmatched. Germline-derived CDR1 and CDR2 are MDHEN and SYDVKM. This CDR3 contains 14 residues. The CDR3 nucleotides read TGTGCCAGCAGCACGGGACAGCCTCGGGATACGCAGTATTTT. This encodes CASSTGQPRDTQYF.

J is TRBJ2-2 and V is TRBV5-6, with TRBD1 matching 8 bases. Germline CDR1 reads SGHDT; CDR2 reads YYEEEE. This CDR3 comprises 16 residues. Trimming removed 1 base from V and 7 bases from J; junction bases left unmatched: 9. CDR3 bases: TGTGCCAGCAGCTTGACGTTCAGGGGGCTCGGCGGGGAGCTGTTTTTT. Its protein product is CASSLTFRGLGGELFF.

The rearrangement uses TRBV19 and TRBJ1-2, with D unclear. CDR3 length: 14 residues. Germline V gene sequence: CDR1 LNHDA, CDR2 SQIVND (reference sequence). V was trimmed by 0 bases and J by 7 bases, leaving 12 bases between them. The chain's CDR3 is CASSIDPGGLGYTF. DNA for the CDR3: TGTGCCAGTAGTATAGATCCAGGAGGGCTTGGCTACACCTTC.

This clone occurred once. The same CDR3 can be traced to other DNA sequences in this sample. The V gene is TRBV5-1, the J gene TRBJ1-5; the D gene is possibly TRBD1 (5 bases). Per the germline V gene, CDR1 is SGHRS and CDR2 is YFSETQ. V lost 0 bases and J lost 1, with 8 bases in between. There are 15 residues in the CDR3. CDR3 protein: CASSLAGDSNQPQHF. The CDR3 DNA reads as TGCGCCAGCAGCTTGGCGGGGGACAGCAATCAGCCCCAGCATTTT.

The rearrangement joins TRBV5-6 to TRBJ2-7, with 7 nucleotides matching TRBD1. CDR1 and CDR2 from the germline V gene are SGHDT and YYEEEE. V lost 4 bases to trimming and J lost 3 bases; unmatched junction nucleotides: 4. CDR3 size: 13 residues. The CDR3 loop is CASSPGQVYEQYF. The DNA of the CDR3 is TGTGCCAGCAGCCCCGGACAGGTCTACGAGCAGTACTTC.

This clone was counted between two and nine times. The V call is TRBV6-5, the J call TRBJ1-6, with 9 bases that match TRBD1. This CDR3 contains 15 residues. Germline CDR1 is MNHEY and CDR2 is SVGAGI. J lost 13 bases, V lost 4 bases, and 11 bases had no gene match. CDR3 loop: CASSSFLHRGQPLHF. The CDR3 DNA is TGTGCCAGCAGTTCCTTTCTACACAGGGGGCAGCCCCTCCACTTT.

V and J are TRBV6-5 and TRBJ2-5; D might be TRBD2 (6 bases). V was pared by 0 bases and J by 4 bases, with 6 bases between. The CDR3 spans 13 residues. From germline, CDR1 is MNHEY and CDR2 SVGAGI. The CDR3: CASSYSTRETQYF. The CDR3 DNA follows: TGTGCCAGCAGTTACTCGACTAGAGAGACCCAGTACTTC.

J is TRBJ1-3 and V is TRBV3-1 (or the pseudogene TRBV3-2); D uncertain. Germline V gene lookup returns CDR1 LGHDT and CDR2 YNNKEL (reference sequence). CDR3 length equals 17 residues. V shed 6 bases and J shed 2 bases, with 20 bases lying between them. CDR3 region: CASSRNPGGQAGNTIYF. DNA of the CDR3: TGTGCCAGCAGTCGGAACCCCGGTGGTCAGGCTGGAAACACCATATATTTT.

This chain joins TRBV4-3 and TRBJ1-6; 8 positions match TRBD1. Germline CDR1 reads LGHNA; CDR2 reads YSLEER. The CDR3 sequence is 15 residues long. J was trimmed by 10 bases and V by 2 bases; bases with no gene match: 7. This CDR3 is CASSQIADRESPLHF. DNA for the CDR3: TGCGCCAGCAGCCAAATCGCGGACAGGGAATCACCCCTCCACTTT.

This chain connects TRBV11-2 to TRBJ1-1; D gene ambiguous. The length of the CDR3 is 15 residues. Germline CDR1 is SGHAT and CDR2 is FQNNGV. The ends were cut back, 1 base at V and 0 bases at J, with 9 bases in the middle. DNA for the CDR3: TGTGCCAGCAGCTTAGGGCGGCGGATGAACACTGAAGCTTTCTTT. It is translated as CASSLGRRMNTEAFF.

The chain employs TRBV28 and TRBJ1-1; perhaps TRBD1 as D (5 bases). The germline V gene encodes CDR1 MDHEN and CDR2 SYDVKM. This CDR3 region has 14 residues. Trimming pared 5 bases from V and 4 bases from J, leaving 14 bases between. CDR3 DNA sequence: TGTGCCAGCAGTCCCCCCGGGGGAGGCACTGAAGCTTTCTTT. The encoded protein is CASSPPGGGTEAFF. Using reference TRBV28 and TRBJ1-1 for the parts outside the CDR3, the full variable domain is DVKVTQSSRYLVKRTGEKVFLECVQDMDHENMFWYRQDPGLGLRLIYFSYDVKMKEKGDIPEGYSVSREKKERFSLILESASTNQTSMYLCASSPPGGGTEAFFGQGTRLTVV.

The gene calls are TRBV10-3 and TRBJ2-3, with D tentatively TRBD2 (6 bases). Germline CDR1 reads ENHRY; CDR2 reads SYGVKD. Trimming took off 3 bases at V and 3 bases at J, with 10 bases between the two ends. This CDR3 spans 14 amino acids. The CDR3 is CAISERGLTDTQYF. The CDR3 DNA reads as TGTGCCATCAGTGAAAGGGGACTGACAGATACGCAGTATTTT.

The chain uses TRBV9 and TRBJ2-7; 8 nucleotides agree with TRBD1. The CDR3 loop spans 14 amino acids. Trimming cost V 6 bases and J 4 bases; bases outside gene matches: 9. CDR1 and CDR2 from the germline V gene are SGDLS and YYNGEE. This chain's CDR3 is CASTVGQGVYEQYF. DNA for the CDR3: TGTGCCAGCACCGTCGGACAGGGTGTTTACGAGCAGTACTTC.

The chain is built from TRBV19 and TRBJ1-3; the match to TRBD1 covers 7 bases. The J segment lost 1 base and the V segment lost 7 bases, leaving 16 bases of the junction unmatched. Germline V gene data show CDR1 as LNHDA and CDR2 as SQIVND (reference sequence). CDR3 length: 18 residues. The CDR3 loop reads CASTTPPRRDRSGNTIYF. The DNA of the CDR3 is TGTGCCAGTACCACCCCTCCGCGCCGGGACAGATCTGGAAACACCATATATTTT.

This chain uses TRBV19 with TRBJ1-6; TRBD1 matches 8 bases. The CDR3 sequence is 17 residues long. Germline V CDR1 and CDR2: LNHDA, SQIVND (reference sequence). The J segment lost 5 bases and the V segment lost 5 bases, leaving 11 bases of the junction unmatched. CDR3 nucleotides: TGTGCCAGTAGTCCTCTCGCGACAGGGGCCAATAATTCACCCCTCCACTTT. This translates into CASSPLATGANNSPLHF.

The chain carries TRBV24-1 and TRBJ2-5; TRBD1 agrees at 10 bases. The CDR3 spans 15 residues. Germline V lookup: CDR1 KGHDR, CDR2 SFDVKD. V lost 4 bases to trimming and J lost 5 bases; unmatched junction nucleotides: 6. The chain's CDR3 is CATSEAGTGDETQYF. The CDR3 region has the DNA TGTGCCACCAGTGAAGCCGGGACAGGGGACGAGACCCAGTACTTC.

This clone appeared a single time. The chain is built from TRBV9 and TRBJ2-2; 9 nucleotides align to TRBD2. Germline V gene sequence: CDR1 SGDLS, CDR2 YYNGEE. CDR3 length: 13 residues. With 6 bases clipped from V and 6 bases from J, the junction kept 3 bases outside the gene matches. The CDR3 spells CASTLAGSGELFF. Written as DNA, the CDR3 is TGTGCCAGCACCCTAGCGGGATCCGGGGAGCTGTTTTTT.

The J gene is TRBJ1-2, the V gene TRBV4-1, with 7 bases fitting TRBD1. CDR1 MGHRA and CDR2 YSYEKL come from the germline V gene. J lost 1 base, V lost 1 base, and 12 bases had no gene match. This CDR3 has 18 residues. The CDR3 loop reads CASSQARTGTANNYGYTF. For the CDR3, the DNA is TGCGCCAGCAGCCAAGCCCGTACCGGGACAGCGAATAACTATGGCTACACCTTC.

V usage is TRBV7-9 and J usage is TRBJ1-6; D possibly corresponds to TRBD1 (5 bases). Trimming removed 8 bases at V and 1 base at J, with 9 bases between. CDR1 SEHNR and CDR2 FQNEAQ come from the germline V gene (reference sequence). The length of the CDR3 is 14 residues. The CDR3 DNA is TGTGCCAGCGGGGGAGGATCCTATAATTCACCCCTCCACTTT. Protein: CASGGGSYNSPLHF.

The CDR3 bases are TGTGCCAGCAGGGATTCCGGGACACACTATGGCTACACCTTC. It yields the protein CASRDSGTHYGYTF. This sequence joins TRBV11-2 and TRBJ1-2; D possibly corresponds to TRBD1 (6 bases). Germline CDR1 SGHAT, CDR2 FQNNGV. This CDR3 spans 14 amino acids. Trimming cost V 6 bases and J 3 bases, with 14 bases left between them.